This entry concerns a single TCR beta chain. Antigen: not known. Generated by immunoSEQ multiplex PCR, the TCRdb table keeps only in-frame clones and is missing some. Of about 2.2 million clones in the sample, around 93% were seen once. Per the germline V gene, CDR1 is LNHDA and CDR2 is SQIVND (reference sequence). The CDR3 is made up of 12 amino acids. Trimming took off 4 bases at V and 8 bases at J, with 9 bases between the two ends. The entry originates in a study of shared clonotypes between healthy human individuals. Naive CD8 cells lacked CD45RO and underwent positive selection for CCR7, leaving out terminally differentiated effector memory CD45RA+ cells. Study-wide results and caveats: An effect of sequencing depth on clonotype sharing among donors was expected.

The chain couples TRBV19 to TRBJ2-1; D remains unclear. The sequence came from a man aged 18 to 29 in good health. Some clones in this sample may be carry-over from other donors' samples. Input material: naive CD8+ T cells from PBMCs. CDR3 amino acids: CASSTSTYEQFF. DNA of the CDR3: TGTGCCAGTAGTACCTCCACCTATGAGCAGTTCTTC.